This T cell receptor (beta chain) was documented in a study of cytomegalovirus exposure and HLA in healthy donors. The protocol was immunoSEQ multiplex PCR, while the TCRdb copy is restricted to in-frame clones and leaves out a portion. The sample gives a few hundred thousand clones, roughly 89% of which show up once; over 0.8% is in the top ten. The CDR3 totals 18 residues. Trimming cost V 3 bases and J 0 bases; bases outside gene matches: 9. Germline values: CDR1 SGDLS, CDR2 YYNGEE. The sequence was obtained from a woman under 30 in good health and CMV-seronegative. Sequencing was done on a sample of PBMCs. This rearrangement joins TRBV9 to TRBJ2-6, with 7 bases matching TRBD1. This CDR3 is CASSGIQGYPSGANVLTF. CDR3 DNA sequence: TGTGCCAGCAGCGGGATACAGGGGTACCCCTCTGGGGCCAACGTCCTGACTTTC.